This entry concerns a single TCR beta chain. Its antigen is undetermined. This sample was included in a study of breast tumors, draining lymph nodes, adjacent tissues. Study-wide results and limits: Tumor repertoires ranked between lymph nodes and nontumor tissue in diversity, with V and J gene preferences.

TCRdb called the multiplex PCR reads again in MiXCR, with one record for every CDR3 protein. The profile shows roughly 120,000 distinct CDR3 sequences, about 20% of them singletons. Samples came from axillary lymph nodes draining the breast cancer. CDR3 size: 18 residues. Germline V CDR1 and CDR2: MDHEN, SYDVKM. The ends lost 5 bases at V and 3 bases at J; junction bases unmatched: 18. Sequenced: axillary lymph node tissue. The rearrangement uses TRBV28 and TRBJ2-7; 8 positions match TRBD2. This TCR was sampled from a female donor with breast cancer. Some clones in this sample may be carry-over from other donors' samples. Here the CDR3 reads CASSAPGGDQANLYEQYF. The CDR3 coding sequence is TGTGCCAGCAGTGCCCCGGGGGGGGACCAAGCCAACCTCTACGAGCAGTACTTC. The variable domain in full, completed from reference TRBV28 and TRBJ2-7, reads DVKVTQSSRYLVKRTGEKVFLECVQDMDHENMFWYRQDPGLGLRLIYFSYDVKMKEKGDIPEGYSVSREKKERFSLILESASTNQTSMYLCASSAPGGDQANLYEQYFGPGTRLTVT.